Listed below are T cell receptor beta chains from one sample, sequenced in a study of T cells in localized non-small cell lung cancer. Sequencing was performed with immunoSEQ multiplex PCR; in TCRdb, only in-frame clones are kept and a portion is missing. The sample includes roughly 61,000 clones, 81% of them seen just once. Specimen: PBMCs, collected before any cancer treatment. The receptors come from a man aged 40 to 75 with stage II lung adenocarcinoma. The CDR3 runs from the conserved cysteine through the conserved F or W. The D gene is left open where the match is weak. Clone size is given for some rows only: seen once, a few or many times, or a class if the clone is expanded.

D gene,clone size,J gene,V gene,CDR3 protein,CDR3 DNA
NA,NA,TRBJ2-5,TRBV18,CASSPTAGKETQYF,TGTGCCAGCTCACCAACGGCGGGAAAAGAGACCCAGTACTTC
TRBD1,NA,TRBJ2-7,TRBV6-6,CASRKDRGLIYEQYF,TGTGCCAGCAGGAAAGACAGGGGGCTCATCTACGAGCAGTACTTC
TRBD1,NA,TRBJ2-7,TRBV13,CASSPLGQGSSYEQYF,TGTGCCAGCAGCCCACTCGGACAGGGGAGCTCCTACGAGCAGTACTTC
TRBD2,NA,TRBJ2-3,TRBV18,CASSPRAGEGDTQYF,TGTGCCAGCTCACCCCGCGCGGGAGAGGGGGATACGCAGTATTTT
NA,NA,TRBJ1-1,TRBV6-5,CASSFSGNTEAFF,TGTGCCAGCAGTTTCTCAGGGAACACTGAAGCTTTCTTT
NA,NA,TRBJ2-7,TRBV6-1,CASRGDSLSYEQYF,TGTGCCAGCAGGGGCGACAGCCTCTCCTACGAGCAGTACTTC
NA,NA,TRBJ2-3,TRBV10-2,CASSVGGGTDTQYF,TGCGCCAGCAGTGTTGGGGGCGGCACAGATACGCAGTATTTT
NA,many,TRBJ1-2,TRBV5-8,CASSRANYGYTF,TGTGCCAGCAGCCGGGCCAACTATGGCTACACCTTC
NA,NA,TRBJ1-6,TRBV4-1,CASSFDNSPLHF,TGCGCCAGCAGCTTCGATAATTCACCCCTCCACTTT
TRBD2,NA,TRBJ2-3,TRBV7-6,CASSSGGLAGLADTQYF,TGTGCCAGCAGCTCGGGCGGCCTAGCGGGACTCGCAGATACGCAGTATTTT
NA,NA,TRBJ2-7,TRBV7-2,CASSRTGESYEQYF,TGTGCCAGCAGTCGAACAGGAGAATCCTACGAGCAGTACTTC
NA,NA,TRBJ1-5,TRBV5-1,CASSFAGGNQPQHF,TGCGCCAGCAGCTTTGCTGGAGGTAATCAGCCCCAGCATTTT
NA,NA,TRBJ1-3,TRBV25-1,CASSQSGTMGNTIYF,TGTGCCAGCAGTCAATCCGGGACGATGGGAAACACCATATATTTT
TRBD2,NA,TRBJ2-3,TRBV11-3,CASSLRTGGPTDTQYF,TGTGCCAGCAGCTTAAGGACGGGAGGCCCCACAGATACGCAGTATTTT
TRBD1,NA,TRBJ1-1,TRBV7-9,CASSLTGGNTEAFF,TGTGCCAGCAGCTTGACAGGGGGCAACACTGAAGCTTTCTTT
NA,once,TRBJ2-7,TRBV5-6,CASSLGGLQYEQYF,TGTGCCAGCAGCCTGGGGGGACTCCAATACGAGCAGTACTTC
TRBD1,few,TRBJ1-2,TRBV9,CASSSSGTGVSGYTF,TGTGCCAGCAGCTCTTCCGGGACAGGGGTTAGCGGCTACACCTTC
TRBD2,NA,TRBJ2-3,TRBV7-8,CASSLLAGGPTDTQYF,TGTGCCAGCAGCCTCTTGGCGGGAGGGCCCACAGATACGCAGTATTTT
NA,NA,TRBJ2-7,TRBV19,CASSVGYGNYEQYF,TGTGCCAGTAGCGTCGGGTATGGAAACTACGAGCAGTACTTC
NA,NA,TRBJ2-5,TRBV5-1,CASSLSRETQYF,TGCGCCAGCAGCTTAAGCAGAGAGACCCAGTACTTC
TRBD1,NA,TRBJ2-6,TRBV18,CASSPPPTGVRANVLTF,TGTGCCAGCTCACCACCGCCGACAGGGGTTAGGGCCAACGTCCTGACTTTC
NA,NA,TRBJ2-1,TRBV30,CAWSGGLGGQFF,TGTGCCTGGAGTGGAGGCCTCGGCGGGCAGTTCTTC
NA,once,TRBJ1-3,TRBV6-4,CASSNKRGLGNTIYF,TGTGCCAGCAGTAACAAAAGAGGATTAGGAAACACCATATATTTT
NA,NA,TRBJ2-2,TRBV7-8,CASSLIRGAGELFF,TGTGCCAGCAGCTTAATCAGGGGTGCCGGGGAGCTGTTTTTT
TRBD2,NA,TRBJ2-3,TRBV18,CASSPRVTSGSTDTQYF,TGTGCCAGCTCACCCCGTGTTACTAGCGGAAGCACAGATACGCAGTATTTT
TRBD2,few,TRBJ2-1,TRBV7-2,CASSGTSAKVRDEQFF,TGTGCCAGCAGCGGGACTAGCGCAAAAGTACGGGATGAGCAGTTCTTC
TRBD1,NA,TRBJ2-1,TRBV7-3,CASSFDRGDYNEQFF,TGTGCCAGCAGCTTTGACAGGGGGGACTACAATGAGCAGTTCTTC
NA,NA,TRBJ2-5,TRBV15,CATSRMAGRSWETQYF,TGTGCCACCAGCAGGATGGCCGGACGGTCATGGGAGACCCAGTACTTC
NA,NA,TRBJ1-1,TRBV19,CASSIGFTEAFF,TGTGCCAGTAGTATTGGGTTCACTGAAGCTTTCTTT
NA,NA,TRBJ2-3,TRBV4-2,CASSQGAGDTQYF,TGTGCCAGCAGCCAAGGGGCAGGGGATACGCAGTATTTT
NA,NA,TRBJ2-2,TRBV6-5,CASGPGTTLGGELFF,TGTGCCAGCGGGCCGGGGACAACCCTGGGCGGGGAGCTGTTTTTT
NA,NA,TRBJ1-5,TRBV15,CATSRGTVFNQPQHF,TGTGCCACCAGCAGAGGGACAGTTTTTAATCAGCCCCAGCATTTT
NA,once,TRBJ1-2,TRBV30,CAWSRGLGYGYTF,TGTGCCTGGAGCCGGGGCTTGGGCTATGGCTACACCTTC
NA,NA,TRBJ1-1,TRBV28,CASSLSLWAEAFF,TGTGCCAGCAGTTTATCTTTGTGGGCTGAAGCTTTCTTT
NA,NA,TRBJ2-2,TRBV6-5,CASTFVGRGTGELFF,TGTGCCAGCACGTTTGTCGGGAGAGGAACCGGGGAGCTGTTTTTT
NA,NA,TRBJ1-5,TRBV15,CATSRPDQPQHF,TGTGCCACCAGCAGGCCGGATCAGCCCCAGCATTTT
NA,NA,TRBJ1-5,TRBV10-3,CAISLDTNQPQHF,TGTGCCATCAGCCTAGACACAAATCAGCCCCAGCATTTT
NA,NA,TRBJ1-5,TRBV7-2,CASSLVQPIGNQPQHF,TGTGCCAGCAGCTTAGTACAGCCCATAGGAAATCAGCCCCAGCATTTT
TRBD1,NA,TRBJ1-3,TRBV9,CASSVWDSGFGNTIYF,TGTGCCAGCAGCGTATGGGACAGCGGCTTCGGAAACACCATATATTTT
TRBD1,NA,TRBJ1-1,TRBV27,CASSTPGQGERAFF,TGTGCCAGCAGTACCCCTGGACAGGGGGAAAGGGCTTTCTTT
NA,NA,TRBJ2-3,TRBV5-4,CASSLGSEVKDTQYF,TGTGCCAGCAGCTTAGGTAGTGAAGTAAAAGATACGCAGTATTTT